This is a list of T cell receptor beta chains from one sample in a study of blood T cell repertoires in COVID-19. Sequencing was performed with immunoSEQ multiplex PCR; in TCRdb, only in-frame clones are kept and a portion is missing. The table records 350,000 to 550,000 clones, approximately 90% of them present only once. What was sequenced was PBMCs or T cells enriched from blood (not recorded which). These receptors originate from a woman between 18 and 29 years old with acute COVID-19. CDR3s include the opening cysteine and the closing phenylalanine or tryptophan. Each record gives: clone size, D gene, J gene, V gene, CDR3 protein, CDR3 DNA. The D gene is left open where the match is weak. Size values are once, few and many counts, or a class for expanded clones, and some rows have none.

size: .
D: TRBD1
J: TRBJ2-7
V: TRBV14
CDR3: CASSVTLPGGEQYF
DNA: TGTGCCAGCAGCGTTACTTTACCAGGGGGCGAGCAGTACTTC

size: .
D: .
J: TRBJ2-2
V: TRBV6-5
CDR3: CASSYQTNTGELFF
DNA: TGTGCCAGCAGTTACCAGACAAACACCGGGGAGCTGTTTTTT

size: .
D: TRBD2
J: TRBJ2-1
V: TRBV28
CDR3: CASSFVGGGRGGEQFF
DNA: TGTGCCAGCAGTTTTGTTGGGGGCGGGAGGGGAGGTGAGCAGTTCTTC

size: .
D: TRBD1
J: TRBJ2-2
V: TRBV6-2/TRBV6-3
CDR3: CASSYPDRVNTGELFF
DNA: TGTGCCAGCAGTTACCCCGACAGGGTCAACACCGGGGAGCTGTTTTTT

size: .
D: TRBD2
J: TRBJ2-1
V: TRBV9
CDR3: CASSASGGNEQFF
DNA: TGTGCCAGCAGCGCTAGCGGAGGCAATGAGCAGTTCTTC

size: once
D: TRBD1
J: TRBJ1-2
V: TRBV19
CDR3: CASSTGTGSGYTF
DNA: TGTGCCAGTAGCACCGGGACAGGGTCTGGCTACACCTTC

size: .
D: TRBD2
J: TRBJ2-3
V: TRBV19
CDR3: CASSRDSGGSTDTQYF
DNA: TGTGCCAGTAGCCGGGACAGCGGGGGGAGCACAGATACGCAGTATTTT

size: .
D: TRBD1
J: TRBJ1-4
V: TRBV6-5
CDR3: CASSDRVGEKLFF
DNA: TGTGCCAGCAGCGACAGGGTTGGTGAAAAACTGTTTTTT

size: .
D: .
J: TRBJ1-5
V: TRBV6-2/TRBV6-3
CDR3: CASSYYYNQPQHF
DNA: TGTGCCAGCAGTTACTACTATAATCAGCCCCAGCATTTT

size: .
D: .
J: TRBJ1-5
V: TRBV19
CDR3: CASTSRVAGNQPQHF
DNA: TGTGCCAGTACCTCCCGGGTCGCCGGGAATCAGCCCCAGCATTTT

size: .
D: .
J: TRBJ2-1
V: TRBV18
CDR3: CASSPTPGTYNEQFF
DNA: TGTGCCAGCTCCCCCACCCCTGGGACTTACAATGAGCAGTTCTTC